This TCR beta chain is drawn from a study of T-cell memory formation after mild COVID-19. General study results and limits: Among clones contracting day 15 to 85, CD4/CD8 was balanced, whereas later expanders leaned CD4+. Memory cells collected pre-infection included some clones that later responded, suggesting cross-reactive memory joined.

Via MiXCR, TCRdb re-called the 5' RACE reads, giving one row per CDR3 protein. Here the sample spans about 430,000 distinct CDR3 sequences, more than 20% being singletons. Regarding this clonotype: Antigen unknown.

This CDR3 comprises 13 residues. J lost 4 bases, V lost 5 bases, and 5 bases had no gene match. Looked up from germline, CDR1 is SGHDT and CDR2 is YYEEEE. J is TRBJ1-2 and V is TRBV5-6; 7 nucleotides line up with TRBD1. This TCR was recovered from an adult woman who had mild COVID-19 (a few samples of this study predate the infection). Cell type and time point are not known. Sequenced: PBMCs or a T cell subset sorted from them (not recorded which). The CDR3 spells CASSTTGSYGYTF. The CDR3 DNA reads as TGTGCCAGCAGTACGACAGGGTCCTATGGCTACACCTTC.